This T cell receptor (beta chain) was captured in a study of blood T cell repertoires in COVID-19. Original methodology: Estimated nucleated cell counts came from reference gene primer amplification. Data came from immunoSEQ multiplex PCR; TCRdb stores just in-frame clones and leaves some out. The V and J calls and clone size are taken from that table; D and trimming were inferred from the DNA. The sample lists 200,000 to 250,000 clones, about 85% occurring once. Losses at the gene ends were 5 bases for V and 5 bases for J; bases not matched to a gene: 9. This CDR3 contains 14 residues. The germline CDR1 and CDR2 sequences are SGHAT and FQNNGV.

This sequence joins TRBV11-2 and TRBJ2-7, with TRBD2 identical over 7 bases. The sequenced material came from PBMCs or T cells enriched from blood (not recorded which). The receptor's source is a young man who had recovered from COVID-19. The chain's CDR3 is CASSRGAGAHEQYF. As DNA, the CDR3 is TGTGCCAGCAGCAGGGGCGCGGGAGCCCACGAGCAGTACTTC.